The 14 T cell receptor beta chains below come from one sample, sequenced in a study of Graves' ophthalmopathy and Graves' hyperthyroidism (dated by TCRdb to about 2018). Sequencer: Illumina HiSeq 2000. For repertoire sequencing, the TCR beta CDR3 regions were amplified from RNA transcripts. A first-round RT-PCR used HTBI primers with the Qiagen OneStep RT-PCR kit, followed by a second-round multiplex PCR, size selection and purification. Starting from the raw public reads, TCRdb applied fastp trimming at Q25, assembled clones with MiXCR and retained in-frame beta chains. When rows share a CDR3 protein, they turn into one entry using the most common DNA and genes. The sample contains about 150,000 distinct CDR3 sequences, over 35% of them found a single time. The ten largest clones take up under 7% of the sample. Sequenced input: peripheral blood. Receptor source: a middle-aged woman with Graves' ophthalmopathy. Donor details come from another sample of the same person, matched by shared clones.

This sequence joins TRBV6-2 or TRBV6-3 and TRBJ2-7; D ambiguous. CDR1 is MNHEY, CDR2 SVGEGT, per germline. The CDR3 contains 10 residues. The V end lost 4 bases, the J end lost 8 bases, and 6 bases lay between the germline ends. This CDR3 is CASSWPQQYF. The CDR3 DNA reads TGTGCCAGCAGTTGGCCCCAGCAGTACTTC.

This clonotype was seen at least ten times. The chain links TRBV20-1 to TRBJ2-2; unclear D gene. The CDR3 runs 13 residues. Trimming left V 3 bases short and J 4 bases short, with 9 bases between. The germline CDR1 and CDR2 sequences are DFQATT and SNEGSKA (reference sequence). The CDR3 sequence is CSASPQITGELFF. The CDR3 DNA reads as TGCAGTGCTAGTCCCCAGATCACCGGGGAGCTGTTTTTT.

This clonotype was seen ten or more times. The rearrangement joins TRBV13 to TRBJ1-1, with no clear D. V was trimmed by 1 base and J by 0 bases, leaving 9 bases between them. There are 15 residues in the CDR3. CDR1 PRHDT and CDR2 FYEKMQ come from the germline V gene (reference sequence). For the CDR3, the DNA is TGTGCCAGCAGCTTAGCGCCGGTTATGAACACTGAAGCTTTCTTT. It specifies CASSLAPVMNTEAFF.

V gene TRBV20-1 combines with J gene TRBJ2-5, with 7 bases aligning to TRBD1. This CDR3 contains 15 residues. J was trimmed by 1 base and V by 4 bases; bases with no gene match: 9. The germline V gene encodes CDR1 DFQATT and CDR2 SNEGSKA (reference sequence). CDR3 sequence (DNA): TGCAGTGCTATGCTCCCGGGACAGCCCCAAGAGACCCAGTACTTC. This encodes CSAMLPGQPQETQYF.

The chain joins TRBV20-1 to TRBJ1-6; D call uncertain. Germline V gene lookup returns CDR1 DFQATT and CDR2 SNEGSKA (reference sequence). The CDR3 is 13 amino acids. V lost 6 bases, J lost 14 bases, and 20 bases lay in between. The CDR3 region is CSAPDGLSLALHF. DNA of the CDR3: TGCAGTGCCCCGGACGGACTGTCTTTAGCCCTCCACTTT.

This clonotype was seen a handful of times. The V call is TRBV12-3 or TRBV12-4, the J call TRBJ2-5; 10 nucleotides match TRBD1. The ends lost 2 bases at V and 3 bases at J; junction bases unmatched: 3. The CDR3 is 15 amino acids. The CDR3: CASSLLGQGKETQYF. Here the CDR3 DNA reads TGTGCCAGCAGTTTACTGGGACAGGGGAAAGAGACCCAGTACTTC.

The chain employs TRBV28 and TRBJ1-6, with D uncertain. The germline CDR1 and CDR2 sequences are MDHEN and SYDVKM. The V end was cut by 7 bases, the J end by 10 bases, with 14 bases between. The CDR3 contains 13 residues. CDR3 nucleotides: TGTGCCAGCAACCCTAGGGAGGGATCACCCCTCCACTTT. Amino acids: CASNPREGSPLHF.

This clonotype showed up just once. The rearrangement uses TRBV12-3 or TRBV12-4 and TRBJ1-2; 7 positions agree with TRBD1. J gave up 4 bases and V 5 bases, and 7 bases lay outside the gene matches. The length of the CDR3 is 14 residues. CDR3 DNA: TGTGCCAGCAGTGAGACAGGGATCGGCTATGGCTACACCTTC. Protein: CASSETGIGYGYTF.

This clonotype appeared a single time. The chain recombines TRBV6-2 or TRBV6-3 with TRBJ2-7; the match to TRBD2 covers 8 bases. Trimming took 6 bases from V and 0 from J; bases not matched to a gene: 7. Germline V gene data show CDR1 as MNHEY and CDR2 as SVGEGT. The CDR3 consists of 15 residues. CDR3 protein: CASRIGRVLSYEQYF. The CDR3 DNA follows: TGTGCCAGCAGAATCGGGAGGGTCCTCTCCTACGAGCAGTACTTC.

This clonotype was counted at least ten times. V gene TRBV10-3 combines with J gene TRBJ2-4, with D tentatively TRBD1 (7 bases). The CDR3 loop spans 15 amino acids. Germline CDR1 and CDR2: ENHRY and SYGVKD. V was cut by 0 bases and J by 6 bases, with 12 bases left in between. The CDR3 DNA reads as TGTGCCATCAGTGAGTCGGCGGGGACAGCAAACATTCAGTACTTC. Amino acid sequence: CAISESAGTANIQYF.

V and J are TRBV11-3 and TRBJ2-3; D is uncertain. The CDR3 contains 13 residues. Germline V lookup: CDR1 SGHNT, CDR2 YENEEA. V lost 4 bases and J lost 3, with 8 bases in between. As DNA, the CDR3 is TGTGCCAGCAGCTCCGACACGACAGATACGCAGTATTTT. It specifies CASSSDTTDTQYF.

This clonotype was observed many times. This chain links TRBV6-5 with TRBJ1-2; 8 bases match TRBD1. Losses at the gene ends were 7 bases for V and 3 bases for J; bases not matched to a gene: 10. This CDR3 is 15 amino acids long. In germline, CDR1 is MNHEY, CDR2 SVGAGI. The CDR3 is CASIFGGTGHYGYTF. The DNA of the CDR3 is TGTGCCAGCATCTTTGGCGGGACAGGCCACTATGGCTACACCTTC.

The chain combines TRBV12-3 or TRBV12-4 with TRBJ2-7; D is perhaps TRBD2 (6 bases). This CDR3 is built from 11 residues. V was trimmed by 5 bases and J by 12 bases, leaving 14 bases between them. Here the CDR3 DNA reads TGTGCCAGCAGTCCGGGCGGAGGGCTGTACTTC. Amino acids: CASSPGGGLYF.

At least ten counts were recorded for this clonotype. The rearrangement links TRBV12-3 or TRBV12-4 to TRBJ2-2; D unclear. The length of the CDR3 is 16 residues. V shed 2 bases and J shed 0 bases, with 10 bases lying between them. CDR3 sequence reads: CASSLWHIANTGELFF. Written as DNA, the CDR3 is TGTGCCAGCAGTTTATGGCATATCGCGAACACCGGGGAGCTGTTTTTT.